This T cell receptor beta chain derives from a study of blood T cell repertoires in COVID-19. Study as a whole: The cDNA or gDNA used as material had been derived from T cells, B-cell-depleted T cells, or PBMCs.

The CDR3 consists of 18 residues. V gave up 2 bases and J gave up 2 bases; unmatched junction bases: 12. CDR1 SGHVS and CDR2 FQNEAQ come from the germline V gene. Original processing notes: It was from reference gene primer amplification that nucleated cell counts were estimated. Libraries were prepared by immunoSEQ multiplex PCR; TCRdb keeps only in-frame clonotypes and omits some of them. The DNA was the basis for D and trimming; V, J and clone size are from that table. The table shows some 220,000 clones, with 83% occurring only once. Followed longitudinally, the Seattle patients had been enrolled during active infection.

The receptor was derived from a woman aged 25 to 39 with COVID-19, enrolled during active disease. The specimen sequenced was peripheral blood. This chain joins TRBV7-8 and TRBJ2-5; 9 bases map to TRBD2. The CDR3 DNA follows: TGTGCCAGCAGCTTAATGTCAGGATCGCGGGGGGGGCAAGAGACCCAGTACTTC. It is translated as CASSLMSGSRGGQETQYF. Supplemented by reference TRBV7-8 and TRBJ2-5, the full variable domain reads GAGVSQSPRYKVAKRGQDVALRCDPISGHVSLFWYQQALGQGPEFLTYFQNEAQLDKSGLPSDRFFAERPEGSVSTLKIQRTQQEDSAVYLCASSLMSGSRGGQETQYFGPGTRLLVL.